The clone carrying this T cell receptor beta chain was seen at least ten times. Its antigen is unknown. This CDR3 is built from 16 residues. Per the germline V gene, CDR1 is SQVTM and CDR2 is ANQGSEA. The V gene lost 6 bases and the J gene lost 0 bases, with 19 bases spanning the gap. Using its own MiXCR run on the PCR reads, TCRdb lists one record per CDR3 protein. Of more than 250,000 distinct CDR3 sequences in the sample, about 22% were seen once. The sample originates from a study of molecular identifiers for immune sequencing clone quantification. Study context: Replicate RNA came from 20,000 or 100,000 naive CD8 cells and was split five ways, and four parts were sequenced.

Study-wide findings and caveats: Jurkat TCR RNA spiked in from one cell reportedly remained identifiable amid about a million naive cells. Because of identical TCR molecules sharing a barcode, sizes of highly expanded clones could be underestimated.

The V and J genes are TRBV29-1 and TRBJ2-3; a possible D gene is TRBD1 (6 bases). The sequenced sample was naive CD8+ T cells from blood, with Jurkat cell RNA spiked in. Subset defined: FACS-sorted CD8+CD4-CCR7+CD45RA+ naive T cells. This clonotype was obtained from a human donor in good health. Some libraries in this study had Jurkat cell RNA spiked in. The chain's CDR3 is CSVVYEGETSTDTQYF. CDR3 sequence (DNA): TGCAGCGTCGTATATGAGGGGGAGACTAGCACAGATACGCAGTATTTT.